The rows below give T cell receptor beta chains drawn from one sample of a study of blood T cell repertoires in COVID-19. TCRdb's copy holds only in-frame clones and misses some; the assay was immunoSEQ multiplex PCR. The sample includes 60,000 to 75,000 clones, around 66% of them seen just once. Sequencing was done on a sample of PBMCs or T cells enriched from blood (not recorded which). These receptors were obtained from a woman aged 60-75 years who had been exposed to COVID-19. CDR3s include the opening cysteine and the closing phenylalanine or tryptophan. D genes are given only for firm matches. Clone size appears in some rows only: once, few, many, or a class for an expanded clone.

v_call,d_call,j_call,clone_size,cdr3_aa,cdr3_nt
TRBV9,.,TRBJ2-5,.,CASSGETTGETQYF,TGTGCCAGCAGCGGAGAGACTACGGGGGAGACCCAGTACTTC
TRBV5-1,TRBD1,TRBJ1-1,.,CASSRWTGASMNTEAFF,TGCGCCAGCAGCCGCTGGACAGGGGCCTCCATGAACACTGAAGCTTTCTTT
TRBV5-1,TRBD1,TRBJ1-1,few,CASSVRQGGEAFF,TGCGCCAGCAGCGTCAGACAGGGAGGTGAGGCTTTCTTT
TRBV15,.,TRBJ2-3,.,CATSRPNTGRDTQYF,TGTGCCACCAGCAGACCAAATACAGGGAGAGATACGCAGTATTTT
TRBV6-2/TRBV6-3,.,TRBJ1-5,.,CASSFGQLSAQPQHF,TGTGCCAGCAGTTTCGGACAGCTATCGGCTCAGCCCCAGCATTTT
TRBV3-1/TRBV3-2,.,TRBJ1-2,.,CASSTGSRRGYTF,TGTGCCAGCAGTACAGGGAGTAGACGTGGCTACACCTTC
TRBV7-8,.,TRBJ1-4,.,CASSLGGSKKLFF,TGTGCCAGCAGCTTAGGCGGTTCCAAAAAACTGTTTTTT
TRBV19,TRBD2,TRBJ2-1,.,CASSSKSGGNNEQFF,TGTGCCAGTAGTTCCAAATCGGGAGGGAACAATGAGCAGTTCTTC
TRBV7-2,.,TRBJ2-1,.,CASSFSNYNEQFF,TGTGCCAGCAGCTTCTCTAACTACAATGAGCAGTTCTTC
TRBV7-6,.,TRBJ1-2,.,CASSLGQGYTF,TGTGCCAGCAGCTTAGGACAGGGCTACACCTTC
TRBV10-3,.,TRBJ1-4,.,CAISESGQGGEKLFF,TGTGCCATCAGTGAGTCAGGGCAGGGAGGAGAAAAACTGTTTTTT
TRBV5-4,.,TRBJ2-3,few,CASSSTRTESDTQYF,TGTGCCAGCAGCTCGACCAGGACTGAATCAGATACGCAGTATTTT
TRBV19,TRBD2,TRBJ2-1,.,CASKVAGQTYNEQFF,TGTGCCAGTAAGGTAGCGGGTCAAACCTACAATGAGCAGTTCTTC
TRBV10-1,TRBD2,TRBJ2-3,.,CASKGLAGASTDTQYF,TGCGCCAGCAAAGGACTAGCGGGGGCTAGCACAGATACGCAGTATTTT
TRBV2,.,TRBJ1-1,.,CASIKEGVEAFF,TGTGCCAGCATTAAAGAAGGGGTAGAAGCTTTCTTT
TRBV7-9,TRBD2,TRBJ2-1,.,CASSLGGSGTSSEQFF,TGTGCCAGCAGCTTAGGAGGTAGCGGGACCTCGAGTGAGCAGTTCTTC
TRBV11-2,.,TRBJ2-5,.,CASSSQETQYF,TGTGCCAGCAGCTCTCAAGAGACCCAGTACTTC
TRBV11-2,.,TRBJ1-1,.,CASSLAAGLNTEAFF,TGTGCCAGCAGCTTAGCCGCAGGGCTGAACACTGAAGCTTTCTTT
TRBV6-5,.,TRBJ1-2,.,CASRGGGANYGYTF,TGTGCCAGCCGCGGGGGTGGGGCTAACTATGGCTACACCTTC
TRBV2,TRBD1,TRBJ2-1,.,CASSEPQGVVDEQFF,TGTGCCAGCAGTGAACCACAGGGGGTCGTCGATGAGCAGTTCTTC
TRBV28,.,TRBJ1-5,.,CASRTGGNQPQHF,TGTGCCAGCAGGACGGGGGGCAATCAGCCCCAGCATTTT
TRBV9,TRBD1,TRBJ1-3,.,CASSPHRGQRGNTIYF,TGTGCCAGCAGCCCCCACAGGGGGCAAAGGGGAAACACCATATATTTT
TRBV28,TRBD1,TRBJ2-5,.,CASSLGTGFQETQYF,TGTGCCAGCAGTTTAGGGACAGGGTTTCAAGAGACCCAGTACTTC